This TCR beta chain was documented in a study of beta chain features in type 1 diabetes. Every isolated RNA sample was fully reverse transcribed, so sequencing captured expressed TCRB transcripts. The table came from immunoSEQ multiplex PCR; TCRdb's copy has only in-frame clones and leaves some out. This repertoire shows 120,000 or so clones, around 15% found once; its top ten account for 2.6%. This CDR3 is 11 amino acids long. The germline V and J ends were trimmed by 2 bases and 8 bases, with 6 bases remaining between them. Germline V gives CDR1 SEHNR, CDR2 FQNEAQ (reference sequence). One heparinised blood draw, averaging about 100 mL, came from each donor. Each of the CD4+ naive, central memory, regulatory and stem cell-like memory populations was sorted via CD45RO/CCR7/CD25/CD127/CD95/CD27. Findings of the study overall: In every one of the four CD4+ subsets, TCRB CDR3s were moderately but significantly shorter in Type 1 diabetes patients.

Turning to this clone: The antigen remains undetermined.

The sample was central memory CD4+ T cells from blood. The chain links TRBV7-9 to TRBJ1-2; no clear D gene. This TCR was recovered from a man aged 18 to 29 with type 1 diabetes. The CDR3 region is CASSLKGGYTF. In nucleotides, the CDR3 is TGTGCCAGCAGCTTAAAAGGAGGCTACACCTTC. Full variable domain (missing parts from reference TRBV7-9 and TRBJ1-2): DTGVSQNPRHKITKRGQNVTFRCDPISEHNRLYWYRQTLGQGPEFLTYFQNEAQLEKSRLLSDRFSAERPKGSFSTLEIQRTEQGDSAMYLCASSLKGGYTFGSGTRLTVV.